This T cell receptor (beta chain) is drawn from a study of blood T cell repertoires in COVID-19. Study context: Collection of acute and convalescent COVID-19 samples took place in the United States, Italy and Spain. The cDNA or gDNA used as material had been derived from T cells, B-cell-depleted T cells, or PBMCs.

The method was immunoSEQ multiplex PCR; TCRdb's version includes in-frame clones alone and lacks a portion of them. Among about 200,000 clones, 65% to 90% were seen once, and the ten largest hold around 9.5%. The CDR3 covers 14 residues. Germline V gives CDR1 SGHRS, CDR2 YFSETQ. Trimming took 6 bases from V and 0 from J, leaving 9 bases between them. The TCR was taken from a man in his fifties with active or convalescent COVID-19. The rearrangement uses TRBV5-1 and TRBJ2-2; D may be TRBD2 (6 bases). Sequences were obtained from peripheral blood. Written as DNA, the CDR3 is TGCGCCAGCAAGCTAGCGCCGAACACCGGGGAGCTGTTTTTT. Residues: CASKLAPNTGELFF.